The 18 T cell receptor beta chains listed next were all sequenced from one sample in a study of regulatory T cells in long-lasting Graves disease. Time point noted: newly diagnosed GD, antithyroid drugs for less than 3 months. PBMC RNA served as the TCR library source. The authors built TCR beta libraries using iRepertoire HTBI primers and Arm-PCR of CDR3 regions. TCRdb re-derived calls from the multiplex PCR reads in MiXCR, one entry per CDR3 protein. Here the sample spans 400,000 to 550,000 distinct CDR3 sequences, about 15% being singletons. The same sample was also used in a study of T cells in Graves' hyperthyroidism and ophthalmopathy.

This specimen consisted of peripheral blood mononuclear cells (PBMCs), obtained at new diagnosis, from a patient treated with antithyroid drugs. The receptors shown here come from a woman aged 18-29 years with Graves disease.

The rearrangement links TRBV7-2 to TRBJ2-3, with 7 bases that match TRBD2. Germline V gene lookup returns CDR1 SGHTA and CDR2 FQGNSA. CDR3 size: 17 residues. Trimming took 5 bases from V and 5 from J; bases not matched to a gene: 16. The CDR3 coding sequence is TGTGCCAGCAGCCTATATCCCGGGGGAGGGAGTAAAGATACGCAGTATTTT. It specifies CASSLYPGGGSKDTQYF.

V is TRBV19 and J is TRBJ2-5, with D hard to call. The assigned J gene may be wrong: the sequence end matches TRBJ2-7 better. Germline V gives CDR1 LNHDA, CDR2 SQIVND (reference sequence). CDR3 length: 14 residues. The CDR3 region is CASRSTQPSYEQYF. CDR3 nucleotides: TGTGCCAGTAGATCGACTCAGCCGTCCTACGAGCAGTACTTC.

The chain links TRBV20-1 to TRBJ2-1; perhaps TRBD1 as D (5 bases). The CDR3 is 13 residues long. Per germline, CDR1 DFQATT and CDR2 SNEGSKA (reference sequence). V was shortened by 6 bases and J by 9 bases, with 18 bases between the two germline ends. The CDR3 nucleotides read TGCAGTGCCCGTTCTGGCGGAAGGGGTGAGCAGTTCTTC. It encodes CSARSGGRGEQFF.

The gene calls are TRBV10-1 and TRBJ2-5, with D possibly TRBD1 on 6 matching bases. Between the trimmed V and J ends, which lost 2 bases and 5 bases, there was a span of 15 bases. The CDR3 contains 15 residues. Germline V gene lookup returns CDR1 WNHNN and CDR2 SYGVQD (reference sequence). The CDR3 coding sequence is TGCGCCAGCAGTGAGGGCAGGGGCTCGTGGGAGACCCAGTACTTC. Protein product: CASSEGRGSWETQYF.

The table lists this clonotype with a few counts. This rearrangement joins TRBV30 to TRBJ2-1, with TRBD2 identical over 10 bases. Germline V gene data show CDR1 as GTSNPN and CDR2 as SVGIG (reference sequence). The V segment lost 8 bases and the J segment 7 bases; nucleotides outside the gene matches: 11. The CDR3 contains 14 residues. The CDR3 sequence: CAGHASGRVNEQFF. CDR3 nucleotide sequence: TGTGCCGGTCACGCCAGCGGGAGGGTGAATGAGCAGTTCTTC.

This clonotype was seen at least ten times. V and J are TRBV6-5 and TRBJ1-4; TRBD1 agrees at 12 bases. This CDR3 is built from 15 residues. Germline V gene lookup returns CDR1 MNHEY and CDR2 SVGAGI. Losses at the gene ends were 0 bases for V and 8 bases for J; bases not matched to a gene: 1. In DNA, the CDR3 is TGTGCCAGCAGTTACTCGGGGACAGGGGGCGAAAAACTGTTTTTT. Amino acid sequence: CASSYSGTGGEKLFF.

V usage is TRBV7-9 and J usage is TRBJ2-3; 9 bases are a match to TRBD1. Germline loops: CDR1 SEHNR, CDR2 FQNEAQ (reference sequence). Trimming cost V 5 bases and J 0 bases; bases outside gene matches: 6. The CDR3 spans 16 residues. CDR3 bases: TGTGCCAGCAGCCCGCGGACAGGGGAGAGCACAGATACGCAGTATTTT. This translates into CASSPRTGESTDTQYF.

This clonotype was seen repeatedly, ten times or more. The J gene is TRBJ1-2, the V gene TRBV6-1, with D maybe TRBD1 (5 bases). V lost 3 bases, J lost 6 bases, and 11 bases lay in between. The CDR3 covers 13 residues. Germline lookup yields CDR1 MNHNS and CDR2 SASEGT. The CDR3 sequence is CASSDREINGYTF. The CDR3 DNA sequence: TGTGCCAGCAGTGACAGGGAAATCAATGGCTACACCTTC.

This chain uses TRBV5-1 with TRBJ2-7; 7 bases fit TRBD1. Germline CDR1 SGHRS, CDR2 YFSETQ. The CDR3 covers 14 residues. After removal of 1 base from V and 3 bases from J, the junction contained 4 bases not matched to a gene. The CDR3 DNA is TGCGCCAGCAGCTTGAGGACAGGATTCTACGAGCAGTACTTC. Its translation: CASSLRTGFYEQYF.

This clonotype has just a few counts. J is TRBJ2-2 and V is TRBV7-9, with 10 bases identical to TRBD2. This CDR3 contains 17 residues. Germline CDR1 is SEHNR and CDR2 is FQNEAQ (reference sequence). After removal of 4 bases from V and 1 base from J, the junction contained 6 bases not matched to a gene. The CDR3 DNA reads TGTGCCAGCAGCTCCGGACTAGCGGCCCTGAACACCGGGGAGCTGTTTTTT. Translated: CASSSGLAALNTGELFF.

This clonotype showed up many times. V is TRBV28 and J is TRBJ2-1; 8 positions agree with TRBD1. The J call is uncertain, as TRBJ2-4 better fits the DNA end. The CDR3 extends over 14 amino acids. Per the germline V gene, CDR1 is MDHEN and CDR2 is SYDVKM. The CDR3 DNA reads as TGTGCCAGCAGTGAAGACAGGGGAGGAAACATTCAGTACTTC. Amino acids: CASSEDRGGNIQYF.

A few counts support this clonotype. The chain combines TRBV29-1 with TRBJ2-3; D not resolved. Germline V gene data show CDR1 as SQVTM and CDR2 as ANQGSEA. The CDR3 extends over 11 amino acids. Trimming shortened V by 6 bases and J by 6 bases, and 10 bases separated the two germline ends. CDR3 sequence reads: CSVRAFDTQYF. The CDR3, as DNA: TGCAGCGTGAGAGCGTTCGATACGCAGTATTTT.

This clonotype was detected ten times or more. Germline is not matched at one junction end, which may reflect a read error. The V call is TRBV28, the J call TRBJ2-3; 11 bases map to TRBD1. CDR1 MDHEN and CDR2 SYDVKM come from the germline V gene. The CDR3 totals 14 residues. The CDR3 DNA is TGCGCCAGCAGTCGGGACAGGGGGACAGATACGCAGTATTTT. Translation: CASSRDRGTDTQYF.

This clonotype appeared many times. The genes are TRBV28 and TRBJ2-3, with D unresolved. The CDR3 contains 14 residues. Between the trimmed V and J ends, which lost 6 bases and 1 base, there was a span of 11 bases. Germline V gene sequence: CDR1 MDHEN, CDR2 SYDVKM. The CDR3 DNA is TGTGCCAGCAGCCGCCCGGTCCGCACAGATACGCAGTATTTT. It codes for CASSRPVRTDTQYF.

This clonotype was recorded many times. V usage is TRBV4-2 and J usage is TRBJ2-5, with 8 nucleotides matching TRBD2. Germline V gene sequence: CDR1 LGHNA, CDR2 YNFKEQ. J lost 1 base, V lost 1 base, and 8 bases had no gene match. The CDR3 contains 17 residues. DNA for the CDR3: TGTGCCAGCAGCCAAGGTACTAGCGGATCATTCCAAGAGACCCAGTACTTC. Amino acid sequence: CASSQGTSGSFQETQYF.

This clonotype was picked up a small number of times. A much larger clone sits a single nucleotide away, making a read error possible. Written as DNA, the CDR3 is TGTGCCAGCAGCGCGAGTCCAAAGCGCACAGATACGCAGTATTTT. It specifies CASSASPKRTDTQYF. This chain connects TRBV7-9 to TRBJ2-3; D remains unclear. The V and J ends lost 5 bases and 1 base respectively, with 13 bases between them. The CDR3 sequence is 15 residues long. Germline CDR1 reads SEHNR; CDR2 reads FQNEAQ (reference sequence). Combining the CDR3 with reference TRBV7-9 and TRBJ2-3 gives the whole variable domain DTGVSQNPRHKITKRGQNVTFRCDPISEHNRLYWYRQTLGQGPEFLTYFQNEAQLEKSRLLSDRFSAERPKGSFSTLEIQRTEQGDSAMYLCASSASPKRTDTQYFGPGTRLTVL.

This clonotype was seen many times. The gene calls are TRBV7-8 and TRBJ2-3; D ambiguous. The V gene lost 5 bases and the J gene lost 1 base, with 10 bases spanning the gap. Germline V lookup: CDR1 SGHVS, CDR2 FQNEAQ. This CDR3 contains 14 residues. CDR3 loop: CASSGDGRTDTQYF. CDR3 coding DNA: TGTGCCAGCAGCGGCGACGGTCGCACAGATACGCAGTATTTT.

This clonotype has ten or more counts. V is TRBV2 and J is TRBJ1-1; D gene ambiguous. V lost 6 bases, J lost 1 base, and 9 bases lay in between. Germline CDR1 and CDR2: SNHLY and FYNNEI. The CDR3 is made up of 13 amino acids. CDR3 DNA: TGTGCCAGCAGACCCAGTCGGAACACTGAAGCTTTCTTT. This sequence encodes CASRPSRNTEAFF.